This T cell receptor (beta chain) appears in the sequencing data of a study of blood T cell repertoires in COVID-19. Study background: Sample material is recorded as cDNA or gDNA derived from T cells, B-cell-depleted T cells, or PBMCs.

Trimming shortened V by 1 base and J by 0 bases, and 10 bases separated the two germline ends. Germline V gene lookup returns CDR1 LNHDA and CDR2 SQIVND (reference sequence). The length of the CDR3 is 16 residues. Measured with immunoSEQ multiplex PCR; TCRdb has only the in-frame clones, and not every one. The repertoire holds 150,000 to 180,000 clones, with nearly 80% as singletons. The chain recombines TRBV19 with TRBJ1-3, with a tentative D call TRBD1 (5 bases). The material sequenced was peripheral blood. This TCR came from a man older than 75 with acute or convalescent COVID-19. Written as DNA, the CDR3 is TGTGCCAGTAGTATAGGCAGGGCTATCTCTGGAAACACCATATATTTT. This sequence encodes CASSIGRAISGNTIYF.